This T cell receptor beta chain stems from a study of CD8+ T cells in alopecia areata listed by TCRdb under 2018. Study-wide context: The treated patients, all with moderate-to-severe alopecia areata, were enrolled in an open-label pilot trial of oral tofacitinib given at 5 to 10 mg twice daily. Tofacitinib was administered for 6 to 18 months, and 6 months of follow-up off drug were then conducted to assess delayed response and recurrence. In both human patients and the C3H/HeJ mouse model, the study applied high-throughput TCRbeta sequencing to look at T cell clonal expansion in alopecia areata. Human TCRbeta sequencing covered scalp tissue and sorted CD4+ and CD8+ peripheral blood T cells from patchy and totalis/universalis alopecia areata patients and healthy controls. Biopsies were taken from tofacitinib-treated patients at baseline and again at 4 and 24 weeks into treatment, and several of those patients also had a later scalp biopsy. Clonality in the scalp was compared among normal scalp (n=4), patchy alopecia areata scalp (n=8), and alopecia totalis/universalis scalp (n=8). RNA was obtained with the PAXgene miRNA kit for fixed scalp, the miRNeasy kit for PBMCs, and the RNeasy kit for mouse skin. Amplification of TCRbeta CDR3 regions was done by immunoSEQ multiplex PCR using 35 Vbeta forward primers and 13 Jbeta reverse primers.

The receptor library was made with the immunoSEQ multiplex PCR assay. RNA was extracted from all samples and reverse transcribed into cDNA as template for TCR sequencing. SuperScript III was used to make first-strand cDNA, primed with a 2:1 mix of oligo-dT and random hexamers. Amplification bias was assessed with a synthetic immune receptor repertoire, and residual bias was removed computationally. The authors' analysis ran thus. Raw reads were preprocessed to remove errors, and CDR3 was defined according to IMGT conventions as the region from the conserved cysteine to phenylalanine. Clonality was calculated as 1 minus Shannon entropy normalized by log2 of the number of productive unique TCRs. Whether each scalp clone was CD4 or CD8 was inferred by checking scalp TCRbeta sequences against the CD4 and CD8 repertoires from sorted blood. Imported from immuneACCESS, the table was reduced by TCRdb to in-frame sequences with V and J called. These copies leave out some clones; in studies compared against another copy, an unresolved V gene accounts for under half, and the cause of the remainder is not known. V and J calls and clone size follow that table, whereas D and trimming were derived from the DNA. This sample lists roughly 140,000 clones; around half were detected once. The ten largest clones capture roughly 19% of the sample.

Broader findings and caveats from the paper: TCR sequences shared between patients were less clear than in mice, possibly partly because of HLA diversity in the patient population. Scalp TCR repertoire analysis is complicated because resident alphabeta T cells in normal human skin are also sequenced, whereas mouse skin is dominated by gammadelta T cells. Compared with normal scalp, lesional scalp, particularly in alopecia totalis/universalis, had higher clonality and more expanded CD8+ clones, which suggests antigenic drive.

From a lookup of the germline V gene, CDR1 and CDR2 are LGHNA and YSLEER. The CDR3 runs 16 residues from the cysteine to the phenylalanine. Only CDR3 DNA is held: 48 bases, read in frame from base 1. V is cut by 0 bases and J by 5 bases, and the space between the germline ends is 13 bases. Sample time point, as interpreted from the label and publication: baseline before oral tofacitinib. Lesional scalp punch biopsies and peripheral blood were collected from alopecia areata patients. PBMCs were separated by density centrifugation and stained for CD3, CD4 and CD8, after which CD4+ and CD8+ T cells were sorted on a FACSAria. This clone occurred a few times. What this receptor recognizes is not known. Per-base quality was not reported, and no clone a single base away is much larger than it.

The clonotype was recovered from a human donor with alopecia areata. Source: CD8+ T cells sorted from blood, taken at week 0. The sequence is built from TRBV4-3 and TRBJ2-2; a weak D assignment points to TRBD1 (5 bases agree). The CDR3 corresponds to CASSQDWGTRTGELFF. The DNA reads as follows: TGCGCCAGCAGCCAAGATTGGGGCACTCGGACCGGGGAGCTGTTTTTT.